This paragraph reports one T cell receptor (beta chain). Sequencing ends 3 residues short of the CDR3 end; the germline J gene provides the rest. Thawed PBMCs were FACS-sorted into unstimulated CD4+CD25+CD127- regulatory T cells, CD4+CD25- non-regulatory cells, CD4 and CD8 cells. The data were taken from a study of Tregs in tolerant kidney transplant recipients. Study-wide background: Recipients received nonmyeloablative bone marrow transplants from related graft donors, with transient mixed chimerism.

This CDR3 comprises 12 residues. Germline V gives CDR1 SNHLY, CDR2 FYNNEI. Trimming at V came to 6 bases and at J to 4 bases, leaving 0 bases not matched to a gene. Generated by immunoSEQ multiplex PCR, the TCRdb table keeps only in-frame clones and is missing some. Its clone listing holds over 45,000 clones. Specimen: CD4+ T cells from blood, collected before the transplant. The gene calls are TRBV2 and TRBJ1-3; 7 positions match TRBD1. This clonotype was obtained from a human donor who received a combined kidney and bone marrow transplant. The CDR3 loop reads CASRDRGNTIYF. CDR3 DNA, as far as it was read: TGTGCCAGCAGGGACAGGGGAAACACC.